Described below is a single T cell receptor (beta chain) sequence and its context. The target antigen is unknown. CD4+ T cells specific for antigen were expanded with viral peptide pools by the ViraFEST assay before sequencing. When around nine days of culture had elapsed, CD4+ T cells were isolated. Every participant took two doses of the BNT162b2 or mRNA-1273 vaccine. After approximately 2 million PBMC were placed in each well, they were cultured with approximately 10 IU/ml IL-2 and roughly 10 ug/ml peptides. The data were obtained in a study of vaccination effects on CD4 cells after COVID-19. Across the whole study: Sampling occurred a median 72 days post second dose, range 14 to 241. General observations from the study: Only a single clone (1 of 255 vaccine-induced clones in healthy vaccinees) cross-reacted with common cold coronaviruses. Clones induced by infection and by vaccine showed marked clonal contraction late after vaccination.

Sequencing was performed with immunoSEQ multiplex PCR; in TCRdb, only in-frame clones are kept and a portion is missing. Among 30,000 to 40,000 clones listed, around 80% were seen once. The CDR3 loop spans 18 amino acids. Germline V gives CDR1 SGHNT, CDR2 YENEEA. The V segment lost 5 bases and the J segment 4 bases; nucleotides outside the gene matches: 8. This chain links TRBV11-3 with TRBJ2-2, with 15 positions matching TRBD2. This specimen was CD4+ T cells from PBMCs cultured with HCoV-NL63 spike peptides, taken after COVID-19 vaccination. The clonotype comes from a human donor who received a COVID-19 vaccine. Some clones in this sample may be carry-over from other donors' samples. The CDR3: CASSLSGLAGGFTGELFF. DNA for the CDR3: TGTGCCAGCAGCCTCTCGGGACTAGCGGGGGGATTCACCGGGGAGCTGTTTTTT.